The sequence of this T cell receptor (beta chain) was determined in a study of T-cell reconstitution after alpha-beta-depleted transplantation in children. This clonotype was observed a few times. TCRbeta library construction was performed incorporating unique molecular identifiers. TCRdb re-derived calls from the PCR reads in MiXCR, one entry per CDR3 protein. Among a few hundred thousand distinct CDR3 sequences listed, around 20% were seen once. Trimming removed 4 bases at V and 2 bases at J, with 12 bases between. The CDR3 contains 14 residues. Germline loops: CDR1 LNHDA, CDR2 SQIVND (reference sequence).

The sequence came from a human donor who donated a stem cell graft to a child with acute lymphoblastic leukemia. The material sequenced was PBMCs from the stem cell graft donor, taken from the stem cell graft. The chain carries TRBV19 and TRBJ2-7; TRBD2 is a possible D gene (6 bases). The CDR3 region is CASSSGGIAYEQYF. Written as DNA, the CDR3 is TGTGCCAGTAGTAGTGGCGGGATCGCCTACGAGCAGTACTTC.